This T cell receptor beta chain was sequenced in a study of response to subunit inactivated influenza vaccine. Study-wide results and limits: New T cells are recruited in small numbers by each seasonal influenza vaccination, according to the authors' suggestion.

At least ten counts were recorded for this clonotype. The antigen remains undetermined. Germline V gene lookup returns CDR1 DFQATT and CDR2 SNEGSKA (reference sequence). This CDR3 comprises 13 residues. V lost 3 bases and J lost 3, with 11 bases in between. Each CDR3 protein gets one entry after TCRdb re-called the RT-PCR reads with MiXCR. The table has approximately 480,000 distinct CDR3 sequences, approximately 11% seen once. This specimen was PBMCs from blood, taken 45 days after vaccination. The clonotype originates from a man in his forties or fifties who received an inactivated influenza vaccine. V and J are TRBV20-1 and TRBJ1-1, with no clear D. The CDR3 coding sequence is TGCAGTGCTAGCCGTAGTTTGGACACTGAAGCTTTCTTT. Translating gives CSASRSLDTEAFF.